The present T cell receptor beta chain was sequenced within a study of tumor-infiltrating lymphocytes in primary liver carcinoma. The blood RNA (from unsorted whole blood) was obtained, and germline DNA was also extracted. Reverse transcription of roughly 470 ng total RNA with a constant-region primer produced TCR beta cDNA. Researchers made the TCR beta libraries by running three nested multiplex PCR rounds with slightly modified ARM-PCR. TCRdb called the multiplex PCR reads again in MiXCR, with one record for every CDR3 protein. The sample holds approximately 330,000 distinct CDR3 sequences, about 61% seen once. Points on this clonotype: A much larger clone is a single base away; this may be a read error.

This receptor was obtained from a man in his forties with primary liver carcinoma and hepatitis B virus infection. Sequencing was performed on peripheral blood.

The CDR3 loop reads CASRGGLYEQYF. The CDR3 DNA reads as TGTGCCAGCAGGGGGGGGCTCTACGAGCAGTACTTC. V gene TRBV6-5 combines with J gene TRBJ2-7; a possible D gene is TRBD2 (7 bases). Germline values: CDR1 MNHEY, CDR2 SVGAGI. This CDR3 has 12 amino acids. V was pared by 6 bases and J by 3 bases, with 9 bases between.